Here is one TCR beta chain with its context. This record comes from a study of cytomegalovirus exposure and HLA in healthy donors. This CDR3 spans 16 amino acids. The junction had 14 bases not matched to a gene; V was cut back by 8 bases and J by 3 bases. CDR1 KGHSH and CDR2 LQKENI come from the germline V gene. The PCR had 60 Vbeta and 13 Jbeta primers. The table came from immunoSEQ multiplex PCR; TCRdb's copy has only in-frame clones and leaves some out. The table for this sample gives some 200,000 clones. This chain joins TRBV18 and TRBJ1-2; the match to TRBD1 covers 8 bases. Specimen: PBMCs. The receptor comes from a girl aged 2 to 10 in good health and CMV-seropositive. In DNA, the CDR3 is TGTGCCAGCGCACGACAGGGGATAGATAGTGACTATGGCTACACCTTC. The encoded protein is CASARQGIDSDYGYTF.